This T cell receptor (beta chain) appears in the sequencing data of a study of cytomegalovirus exposure and HLA in healthy donors. The CDR3 contains 17 residues. Per the germline V gene, CDR1 is SGHTA and CDR2 is FQGNSA. The V segment lost 5 bases and the J segment 5 bases; nucleotides outside the gene matches: 10. The donors comprised healthy bone marrow donors. PCR was performed using 60 Vbeta and 13 Jbeta primers. Assay: immunoSEQ multiplex PCR; the TCRdb copy retains only in-frame clones and omits some. Of under 150,000 clones detected, more than 60% appear once; the ten largest clones hold about 9.1%.

This TCR was sampled from a woman aged 50 to 60 in good health and CMV-seropositive. The chain links TRBV7-2 to TRBJ2-5; 14 bases are shared with TRBD2. Material for sequencing was PBMCs. The CDR3 protein is CASSPATSGRAYETQYF. For the CDR3, the DNA is TGTGCCAGCAGCCCTGCGACTAGCGGGAGGGCCTATGAGACCCAGTACTTC.